The clone carrying this TCR beta chain was seen a few times. Its antigen is unknown. The CDR3 has 13 amino acids. The germline V gene encodes CDR1 SGHVS and CDR2 FQNEAQ. Between the trimmed V and J ends, which lost 6 bases and 3 bases, there was a span of 12 bases. This sample is part of a study of blood T cells in healthy people across ages. Points from the study as a whole: Higher naive T cell percentage went strongly together with higher TCR beta diversity.

A second PCR of roughly 7 to 11 cycles used a sample-barcoded 5' primer and a J-beta primer mix. CDR3-containing paired-end reads numbering at least 2.5 million came from each sample. Each CDR3 protein gets one entry after TCRdb re-called the 5' RACE reads with MiXCR. The sample shows roughly 500,000 distinct CDR3 sequences, approximately 25% of them seen only once. Sample: blood. The chain uses TRBV7-8 and TRBJ2-7; maybe TRBD1 (6 bases). The clonotype was recovered from a woman in her sixties or seventies in good health. The CDR3 coding sequence is TGTGCCAGCAGTCACGGGACAATCTACGAGCAGTACTTC. This codes for CASSHGTIYEQYF.